This T cell receptor (beta chain) stems from a study of beta chain features in type 1 diabetes. Background on the study: All samples together contributed 100 million to 120 million sorted cells for examination. Notes on the study in general: Type 1 diabetes patients had TCRB CDR3s that were shorter (moderately but significantly so) in all four CD4+ subsets. More deletions and fewer insertions at VDJ junctions were seen in type 1 diabetes patients.

There are a few counts of this clone. Its target is not known. The V and J ends lost 1 base and 1 base respectively, with 7 bases between them. Germline CDR1 and CDR2: LNHNV and YYDKDF (reference sequence). The CDR3 extends over 14 amino acids. Via CD45RO/CCR7/CD25/CD127/CD95/CD27, cells of the CD4+ naive, central memory, regulatory and stem cell-like memory subsets were sorted. Since all of the isolated RNA was reverse transcribed, expressed TCRB transcripts were what got sequenced. Sequencing used immunoSEQ multiplex PCR; TCRdb keeps in-frame clones, though not all of them. The table has 250,000 to 350,000 clones, around 15% seen once.

Input material: naive CD4+ T cells from blood. The V and J genes are TRBV15 and TRBJ1-1; D may be TRBD1 (5 bases). This sequence originates from a young man with type 1 diabetes. Here the CDR3 reads CATSRGQGNTEAFF. CDR3 coding DNA: TGTGCCACCAGCAGAGGCCAGGGGAACACTGAAGCTTTCTTT.